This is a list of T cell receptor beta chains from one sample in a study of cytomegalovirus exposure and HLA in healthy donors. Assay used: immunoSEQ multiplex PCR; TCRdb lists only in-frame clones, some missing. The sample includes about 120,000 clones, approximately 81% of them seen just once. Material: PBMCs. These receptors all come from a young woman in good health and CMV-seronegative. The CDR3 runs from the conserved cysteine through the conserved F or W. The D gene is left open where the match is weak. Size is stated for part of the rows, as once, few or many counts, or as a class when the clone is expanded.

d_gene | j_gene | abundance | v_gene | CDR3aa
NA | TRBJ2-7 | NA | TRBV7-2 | CASSTYGDNYEQYF
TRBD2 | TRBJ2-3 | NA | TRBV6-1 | CASGSLAGGADTQYF
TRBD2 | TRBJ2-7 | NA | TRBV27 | CASSRLGLAGEQYF
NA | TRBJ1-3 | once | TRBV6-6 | CASSLDPRVSGNTIYF
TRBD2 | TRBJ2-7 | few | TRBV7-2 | CASSPGGAWGEQYF
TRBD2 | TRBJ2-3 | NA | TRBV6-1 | CASRMTSGRTDTQYF
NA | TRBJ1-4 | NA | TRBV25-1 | CASRRQPNEKLFF
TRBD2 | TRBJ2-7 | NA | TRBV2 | CASSFWTSGSEQYF
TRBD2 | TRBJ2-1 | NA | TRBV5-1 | CASSTFLAGDHVSYNEQFF
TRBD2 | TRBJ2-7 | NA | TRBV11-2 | CASSRKGVGGPMYEQYF
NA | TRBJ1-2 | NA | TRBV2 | CASSDRGVGLNYGYTF
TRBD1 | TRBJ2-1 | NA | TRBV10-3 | CAIRTGTGGGDEQFF
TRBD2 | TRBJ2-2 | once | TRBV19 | CASSRLAGPGELFF
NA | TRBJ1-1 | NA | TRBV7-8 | CASSSRTGTKTPGAFF
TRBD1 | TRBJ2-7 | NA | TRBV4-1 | CASSQEGGRLNYEQYF
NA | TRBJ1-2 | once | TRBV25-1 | CASSVTANYGYTF
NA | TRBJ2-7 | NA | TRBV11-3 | CASSSGQPDPYEQYF
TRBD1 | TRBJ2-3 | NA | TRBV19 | CASSGSGVGTGVLDTQYF
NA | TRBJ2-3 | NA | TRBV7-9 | CASSLDPVTDTQYF
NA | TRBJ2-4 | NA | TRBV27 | CASRTPGLFIQYF
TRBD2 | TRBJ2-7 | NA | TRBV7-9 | CASSSTLAGGPYEQYF
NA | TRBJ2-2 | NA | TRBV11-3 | CASSGRGTGELFF
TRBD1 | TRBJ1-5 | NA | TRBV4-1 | CASSQEQGYGQPQHF
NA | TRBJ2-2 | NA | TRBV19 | CASSLQGRNTGELFF
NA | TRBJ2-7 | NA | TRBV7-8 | CASSANDSPLTEQYF
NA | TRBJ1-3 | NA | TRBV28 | CASSLSQGHSGNTIYF
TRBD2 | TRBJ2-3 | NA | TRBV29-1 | CSVEDRGRASTDTQYF
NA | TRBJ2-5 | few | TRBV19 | CASSIGTQETQYF
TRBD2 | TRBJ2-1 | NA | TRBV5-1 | CASSLPSGAGEQFF
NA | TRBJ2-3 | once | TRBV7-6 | CASSPRGLAKVVNASTDTQYF
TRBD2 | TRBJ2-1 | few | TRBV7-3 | CASSLLGLAGNEQFF
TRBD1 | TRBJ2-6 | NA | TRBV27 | CASSFLGTGAGANVLTF
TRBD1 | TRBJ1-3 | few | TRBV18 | CASSPGDRGPGNTIYF
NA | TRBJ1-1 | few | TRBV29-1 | CSVGTRFTDTEAFF
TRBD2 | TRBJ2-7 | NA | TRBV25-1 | CASSVLAGASSYEQYF
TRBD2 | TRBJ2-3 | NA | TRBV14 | CASSQRELSTDTQYF
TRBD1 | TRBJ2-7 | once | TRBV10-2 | CATRQGSYEQYF
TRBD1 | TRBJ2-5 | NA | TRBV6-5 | CASSYSMRRGQETQYF
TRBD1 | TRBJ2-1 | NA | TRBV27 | CASSRGTGTLNEQFF
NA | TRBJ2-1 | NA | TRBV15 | CATSRDKRYEQFF
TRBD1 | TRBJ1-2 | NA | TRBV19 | CASSIRTGGNGYTF
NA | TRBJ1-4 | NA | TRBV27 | CASSYSFSTNEKLFF
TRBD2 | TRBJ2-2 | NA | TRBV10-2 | CATRTSGRAGELFF
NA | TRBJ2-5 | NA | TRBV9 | CASSVGGGKKETQYF
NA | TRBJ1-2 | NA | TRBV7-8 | CASSPLTEYGYTF
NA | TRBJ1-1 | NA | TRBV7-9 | CASSLGEGNTEAFF
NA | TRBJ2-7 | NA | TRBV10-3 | CAISGPTGIFMYEQYF
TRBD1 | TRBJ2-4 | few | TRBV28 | CASKADPIMTGDGKNIQYF
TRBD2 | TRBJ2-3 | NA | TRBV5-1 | CASSLASGSTDTQYF
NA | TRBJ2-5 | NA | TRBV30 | CAWSVRSREGETQYF
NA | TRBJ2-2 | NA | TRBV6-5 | CASSYSAAGNGELFF
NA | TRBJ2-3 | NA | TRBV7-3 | CASGPESTGWMTDTQYF
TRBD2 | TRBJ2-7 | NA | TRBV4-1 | CASSQEAGGLSYEQYF
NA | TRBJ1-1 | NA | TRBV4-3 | CASSQFIGRVTEAFF
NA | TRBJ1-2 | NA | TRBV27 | CASSLRSNNNYGYTF
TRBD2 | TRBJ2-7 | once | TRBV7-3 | CASSLGGLAGAREQYF
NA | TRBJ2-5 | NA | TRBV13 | CASSLGRSETQYF